The clone carrying this T cell receptor beta chain was recorded only once. Its antigen remains unidentified. The CDR3 totals 15 residues. CDR1 is LNHDA and CDR2 is SQIVND in the germline V gene (reference sequence). Between the trimmed V and J ends, which lost 3 bases and 4 bases, there was a span of 15 bases. Building of the TCR beta libraries involved iRepertoire HTBI primers and Arm-PCR of CDR3 regions. TCRdb recomputed calls from the multiplex PCR reads with MiXCR, one row per CDR3 protein. Counted here are 650,000 to 700,000 distinct CDR3 sequences, about 30% occurring once; the ten biggest clones make up about 40%. These data originate in a study of regulatory T cells in long-lasting Graves disease. Turning to the study itself: Positivity for TSH receptor antibodies plus over 5 years of antithyroid drugs meant persistent Graves' disease. Whole-study results and caveats: Gene preferences differed: TRBV28, TRBJ1-2, TRBJ2-5 in persistent cases. The persistent group shared 3,000 or so public clonotypes, more than the 966 shared by new patients.

Documented time point: persistent/refractory GD, antithyroid drugs over 5 years with positive TRAb. PBMC RNA served as the TCR library source. As collected, the peripheral blood samples measured 7 to 9.5 milliliters each and went into EDTA tubes. Specimen: peripheral blood mononuclear cells (PBMCs), collected when the disease was refractory, from a patient treated with antithyroid drugs. The genes are TRBV19 and TRBJ1-1, with D maybe TRBD1 (5 bases). This receptor was taken from a female donor with Graves disease. Here the CDR3 DNA reads TGTGCCAGTAGTATCGATGGGGACGCTGCCACTGAAGCTTTCTTT. Protein: CASSIDGDAATEAFF. Full variable domain (outside the CDR3, taken from reference TRBV19 and TRBJ1-1): DGGITQSPKYLFRKEGQNVTLSCEQNLNHDAMYWYRQDPGQGLRLIYYSQIVNDFQKGDIAEGYSVSREKKESFPLTVTSAQKNPTAFYLCASSIDGDAATEAFFGQGTRLTVV.